This T cell receptor beta chain stems from a study of T-cell memory formation after mild COVID-19. Overall study context: The study found TCR clusters largely donor specific. Whole-study findings and limits: Cross-reactive memory apparently joined, as some responding clones appeared in pre-infection memory.

Employing constant-segment primers, 5'RACE generated TCR alpha and TCR beta cDNA libraries bearing sample barcodes and UMIs. TCRdb fed the 5' RACE reads into MiXCR, producing one record per CDR3 protein. The table lists 540,000 or so distinct CDR3 sequences, 20% of them singletons. Points on this clonotype: Its antigen is not known.

V lost 7 bases and J lost 4; bases outside the gene matches: 3. The CDR3 has 13 amino acids. In germline, CDR1 is KGHDR, CDR2 SFDVKD. Material: PBMCs or a T cell subset sorted from them (not recorded which). The receptor's source is an adult woman who had mild COVID-19 (a few samples of this study predate the infection). Cell type and time point are not known. V and J are TRBV24-1 and TRBJ2-1; 7 positions agree with TRBD1. As DNA, the CDR3 is TGTGCCACCAGGGGGACAGTTTACAATGAGCAGTTCTTC. It specifies CATRGTVYNEQFF.